A selection of T cell receptor beta chains follows, all from one sample in a study of shared clonotypes between healthy human individuals. Assay used: immunoSEQ multiplex PCR; TCRdb lists only in-frame clones, some missing. The sample lists approximately 1.9 million clones; 80% to 95% were seen once. Sequenced input: naive CD8+ T cells from PBMCs. The receptor source for this set is a man between 18 and 29 years old in good health. Some clones in this sample may be carry-over from other donors' samples. Both conserved end residues are part of each CDR3. D genes are given only for firm matches. Part of the rows lack a size; the others show once, few, many or a class for expanded clones.

D gene,clone size,V gene,J gene,CDR3 protein,CDR3 DNA
NA,NA,TRBV28,TRBJ2-7,CASSLVPTGEYEQYF,TGTGCCAGCAGTTTGGTGCCCACCGGGGAGTACGAGCAGTACTTC
NA,NA,TRBV29-1,TRBJ1-2,CSVEARISSYGYTF,TGCAGCGTTGAAGCCAGGATATCGTCCTATGGCTACACCTTC
TRBD1,NA,TRBV27,TRBJ1-4,CASRLTDRDSHEKLFF,TGTGCCAGCAGGTTGACGGACCGGGACAGCCACGAAAAACTGTTTTTT
NA,NA,TRBV28,TRBJ2-5,CASSSRYDGAQYF,TGTGCCAGCAGTTCGAGATATGACGGGGCCCAGTACTTC
TRBD1,NA,TRBV10-2,TRBJ2-7,CASSDTGARGEQYF,TGCGCCAGCAGTGACACAGGGGCTCGGGGCGAGCAGTACTTC
TRBD2,NA,TRBV27,TRBJ2-7,CASTPLAGGHEQYF,TGTGCCAGCACTCCCCTAGCGGGAGGCCACGAGCAGTACTTC
TRBD2,NA,TRBV27,TRBJ2-5,CASSPRTSGRNWVETQYF,TGTGCCAGCAGTCCCCGGACTAGCGGGAGGAACTGGGTGGAGACCCAGTACTTC
TRBD1,NA,TRBV6-5,TRBJ2-1,CAKRTGWGNEQFF,TGTGCTAAGAGGACAGGGTGGGGCAATGAGCAGTTCTTC
NA,NA,TRBV7-9,TRBJ1-1,CASSLAFEAFF,TGTGCCAGCAGCTTAGCGTTTGAAGCTTTCTTT
TRBD1,NA,TRBV28,TRBJ1-2,CASSLPSTGTGEGYTF,TGTGCCAGCAGTTTACCCTCGACCGGGACAGGCGAGGGCTACACCTTC
NA,NA,TRBV27,TRBJ2-7,CASSPRGESYEQYF,TGTGCCAGCAGCCCCCGCGGGGAGTCCTACGAGCAGTACTTC
TRBD2,NA,TRBV2,TRBJ2-6,CAQQSREGPLSGANVLTF,TGTGCCCAGCAAAGTAGGGAGGGACCCCTGAGTGGGGCCAACGTCCTGACTTTC
NA,once,TRBV19,TRBJ2-5,CASSPRTAQETQYF,TGTGCCAGTAGTCCTCGGACAGCCCAAGAGACCCAGTACTTC
NA,NA,TRBV5-8,TRBJ1-1,CASSSTTSNTEAFF,TGTGCCAGCAGCTCAACTACAAGTAACACTGAAGCTTTCTTT
TRBD2,NA,TRBV11-2,TRBJ2-7,CASSLGLAGGYEQYF,TGTGCCAGCAGCCTAGGACTAGCGGGGGGCTACGAGCAGTACTTC
NA,NA,TRBV7-9,TRBJ2-6,CASSDMAVSGANVLTF,TGTGCCAGCAGCGATATGGCCGTATCTGGGGCCAACGTCCTGACTTTC
NA,NA,TRBV7-9,TRBJ1-4,CASSFLDGTNEKLFF,TGTGCCAGCAGCTTTTTGGACGGAACTAATGAAAAACTGTTTTTT
TRBD2,NA,TRBV2,TRBJ2-2,CASSVRGGNTGELFF,TGTGCCAGCAGTGTACGCGGGGGGAACACCGGGGAGCTGTTTTTT
NA,few,TRBV28,TRBJ1-3,CASLEAGAANTIYF,TGTGCCTCGCTTGAGGCGGGAGCGGCAAACACCATATATTTT
NA,NA,TRBV27,TRBJ2-6,CTGANVLTF,TGTACCGGGGCCAACGTCCTGACTTTC
NA,once,TRBV10-1,TRBJ2-1,CASREVGRYSYNEQFF,TGCGCCAGCAGGGAGGTGGGCAGGTACTCCTACAATGAGCAGTTCTTC
NA,NA,TRBV11-2,TRBJ2-7,CASSFAGANYEQYF,TGTGCCAGCAGCTTCGCCGGGGCGAACTACGAGCAGTACTTC
NA,NA,TRBV5-8,TRBJ2-7,CASSLRDSYEQYF,TGTGCCAGCAGCTTAAGAGACTCCTACGAGCAGTACTTC
NA,NA,TRBV5-5,TRBJ1-2,CASSSGTRQVTYGYTF,TGTGCCAGCAGCTCCGGGACGAGACAGGTTACTTATGGCTACACCTTC
TRBD2,once,TRBV27,TRBJ2-1,CASMLGTGTSVYNEQFF,TGTGCCAGCATGTTAGGGACCGGGACTAGCGTATACAATGAGCAGTTCTTC
NA,NA,TRBV13,TRBJ2-5,CASSPGRQWVGETQYF,TGTGCCAGCAGTCCGGGGCGGCAGTGGGTAGGAGAGACCCAGTACTTC
NA,once,TRBV10-3,TRBJ1-2,CASSEALRVNYGYTF,TGTGCCAGCAGTGAAGCGCTTCGGGTTAACTATGGCTACACCTTC
NA,few,TRBV27,TRBJ2-2,CASSWGANTGELFF,TGTGCCAGCAGCTGGGGGGCGAACACCGGGGAGCTGTTTTTT
TRBD2,NA,TRBV27,TRBJ2-7,CASRARGGQQDEQYF,TGTGCCAGCAGAGCTCGGGGGGGCCAGCAGGACGAGCAGTACTTC
NA,NA,TRBV7-9,TRBJ2-5,CASSSPLRVQETQYF,TGTGCCAGCAGCTCACCTCTGAGGGTCCAAGAGACCCAGTACTTC
NA,NA,TRBV27,TRBJ2-3,CASAKDLGNTDTQYF,TGTGCCAGCGCCAAGGACCTGGGGAACACAGATACGCAGTATTTT